This TCR beta chain was retrieved from a study of cytomegalovirus exposure and HLA in healthy donors. Findings and limits, study-wide: In a later analysis, donors in an Asian-associated ancestry cluster reportedly had fewer N-insertions in productive TCRs than the cohort mean.

The PCR had 60 Vbeta and 13 Jbeta primers. Only in-frame clones appear in the TCRdb table, and some are missing; sequencing was by immunoSEQ multiplex PCR. Altogether about 110,000 clones are present, approximately 69% being singletons, with the ten largest covering approximately 3%. Looked up from germline, CDR1 is MNHEY and CDR2 is SMNVEV (reference sequence). CDR3 size: 15 residues. The trim removed 5 bases at V and 2 bases at J, leaving 6 bases unmatched. This clone was picked up a small number of times. Its antigen is undetermined. This rearrangement joins TRBV27 to TRBJ1-5; the match to TRBD1 covers 7 bases. The sequence was collected from a man between 25 and 39 years old in good health and CMV-seronegative. Material for sequencing was PBMCs. The CDR3 sequence is CASSQTGVGNQPQHF. The CDR3 DNA reads as TGTGCCAGCAGTCAAACAGGGGTAGGCAATCAGCCCCAGCATTTT.